This entry concerns a single T cell receptor (beta chain). This entry belongs to a study of blood T cell repertoires in COVID-19. Turning to the study itself: The cDNA or gDNA used as material had been derived from T cells, B-cell-depleted T cells, or PBMCs.

A Seattle source enrolled patients during active infection and followed them longitudinally. The method was immunoSEQ multiplex PCR; TCRdb's version includes in-frame clones alone and lacks a portion of them. The sample lists hundreds of thousands of clones, around 87% seen once, with roughly 6.3% in the top ten. CDR1 and CDR2 from the germline V gene are MNHEY and SVGAGI. CDR3 length equals 14 residues. The V and J ends lost 2 bases and 1 base respectively, with 6 bases between them. The sequence derives from a woman in her fifties or sixties with COVID-19, enrolled during active disease. The sequencing sample was made of peripheral blood. V is TRBV6-5 and J is TRBJ1-5; D gene ambiguous. The CDR3 DNA reads as TGTGCCAGCAGTTACGTTGCGAGCAATCAGCCCCAGCATTTT. Amino acids: CASSYVASNQPQHF.